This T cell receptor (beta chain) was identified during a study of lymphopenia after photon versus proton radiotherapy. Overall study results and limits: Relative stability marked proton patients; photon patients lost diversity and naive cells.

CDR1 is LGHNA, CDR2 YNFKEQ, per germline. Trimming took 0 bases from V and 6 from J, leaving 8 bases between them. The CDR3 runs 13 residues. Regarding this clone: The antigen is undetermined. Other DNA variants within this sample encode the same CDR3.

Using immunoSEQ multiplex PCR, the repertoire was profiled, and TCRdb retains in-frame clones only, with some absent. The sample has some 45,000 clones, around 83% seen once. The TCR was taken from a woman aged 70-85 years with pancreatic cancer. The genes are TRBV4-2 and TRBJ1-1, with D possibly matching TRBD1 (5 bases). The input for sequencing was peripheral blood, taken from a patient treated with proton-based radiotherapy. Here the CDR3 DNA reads TGTGCCAGCAGCCAAGATGGGGGGGCTGAAGCTTTCTTT. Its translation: CASSQDGGAEAFF.